The next 2 T cell receptor beta chains were all read from a single sample in a study of blood T cell repertoires in COVID-19. Data came from immunoSEQ multiplex PCR; TCRdb stores just in-frame clones and leaves some out. There are approximately 190,000 clones in the sample; 65% to 90% occur only once, and more than 4% lies in the top ten. The sequenced material came from PBMCs or T cells enriched from blood (not recorded which). The receptor source for this set is a woman aged 55-69 years with acute COVID-19.

The rearrangement joins TRBV25-1 to TRBJ2-5; D is ambiguous. V was trimmed by 8 bases and J by 1 base, leaving 14 bases between them. From germline, CDR1 is MGHDK and CDR2 SYGVNS. The CDR3 is made up of 14 amino acids. CDR3 sequence (DNA): TGTGCCAGCGCCCTGTCGCGCTCCCAAGAGACCCAGTACTTC. Translation gives CASALSRSQETQYF. The complete variable domain, with remaining parts taken from reference TRBV25-1 and TRBJ2-5, reads EADIYQTPRYLVIGTGKKITLECSQTMGHDKMYWYQQDPGMELHLIHYSYGVNSTEKGDLSSESTVSRIRTEHFPLTLESARPSHTSQYLCASALSRSQETQYFGPGTRLLVL.

V is TRBV21-1 and J is TRBJ1-6. TRBV21-1 counts as a pseudogene. The CDR3 extends over 19 amino acids. Here the CDR3 DNA reads TGTGCCAGCAGCACCTCACGGGGTCCTTTCGACTCCTATAATTCACCCCTCCACTTT. Translated, it gives CASSTSRGPFDSYNSPLHF.